What follows are 22 T cell receptor beta chains derived from one specimen sequenced in a study of CD8+CD57+ T cells in acquired aplastic anemia. It was genomic DNA that served as the template for profiling TCR beta VDJ and CDR3. TCRdb itself ran the reads through MiXCR, one entry per CDR3 protein. Among roughly 250,000 distinct CDR3 sequences listed, around 82% were seen once. Patients chosen for sequencing had shown CD8+CD57+ cell expansion by flow cytometry. Material for sequencing was sorted CD4+, CD8+, or CD8+CD57+ T cells (not recorded which) from PBMCs. The origin of the receptors is a human donor with aplastic anemia.

The rearrangement joins TRBV20-1 to TRBJ2-5; D perhaps matches TRBD2 (5 bases). V gave up 1 base and J gave up 9 bases, with 12 bases separating them. Germline-derived CDR1 and CDR2 are DFQATT and SNEGSKA (reference sequence). This CDR3 contains 12 residues. The CDR3 loop is CSARGSSGAQYF. The CDR3 nucleotides are TGCAGTGCTAGAGGCTCGTCCGGGGCCCAGTACTTC.

The V gene is TRBV12-3 or TRBV12-4, the J gene TRBJ2-7; 11 nucleotides match TRBD2. CDR3 length: 15 residues. The V gene end was trimmed by 0 bases and the J gene end by 3 bases; junction bases not matched to a gene: 1. The CDR3 nucleotides are TGTGCCAGCAGTTTAGCCGGGACTAGCGGCTACGAGCAGTACTTC. Its translation: CASSLAGTSGYEQYF.

The count of this clonotype is one. The chain uses TRBV9 and TRBJ2-1; TRBD2 aligns across 13 bases. This CDR3 spans 16 amino acids. V lost 3 bases to trimming and J lost 10 bases; unmatched junction nucleotides: 10. Germline CDR1 and CDR2: SGDLS and YYNGEE. Here the CDR3 reads CASSAGTSGIGTEQFF. The CDR3 nucleotides are TGTGCCAGCAGCGCCGGGACTAGCGGGATAGGCACGGAGCAGTTCTTC.

Comment on this clonotype: Its ends do not fully match the called genes, so a read error is possible. J is TRBJ2-3 and V is TRBV15, with D possibly being TRBD2 (5 bases). The CDR3 has 14 amino acids. The germline V gene has CDR1 LNHNV and CDR2 YYDKDF (reference sequence). CDR3: CASSIASGHDTQYF. DNA for the CDR3: TGTGCCAGCAGCATAGCGTCCGGCCACGATACCCAGTACTTT.

With respect to this clonotype: The CDR3 does not close with the conserved phenylalanine or tryptophan, likely indicating a read error. The DNA is omitted, as the CDR3 cannot be located on it reliably, and the CDR3 follows TCRdb's listing. The chain employs TRBV7-8 and TRBJ2-7. The CDR3 is 13 amino acids long, termini counted. Germline-derived CDR1 and CDR2 are SGHVS and FQNEAQ. CDR3 region: CASSLAGAPDQHY.

On this clonotype: Mismatch with germline at one junction end may stem from a read error. This rearrangement joins TRBV7-8 to TRBJ2-1; D might be TRBD2 (6 bases). The CDR3 runs to 13 residues. Germline V gene sequence: CDR1 SGHVS, CDR2 FQNEAQ. The CDR3: CASSDGGIHEQHF. DNA of the CDR3: TGTGCCAGCAGTGATGGGGGGATTCATGAGCAGCACTTC.

The V gene is TRBV2, the J gene TRBJ1-5; no clear D gene. This CDR3 contains 15 residues. V lost 1 base and J 0 bases, leaving 7 bases between the germline ends. Germline loops: CDR1 SNHLY, CDR2 FYNNEI. The CDR3 DNA sequence: TGTGCCAGCAGTGAAGGGACCTCTAGCAATCAGCCCCAGCATTTT. Translating gives CASSEGTSSNQPQHF.

The chain carries TRBV6-4 and TRBJ2-7; 10 positions match TRBD2. The CDR3 has 16 residues. CDR1 and CDR2 (germline): MRHNA, SNTAGT. Trimming cost V 6 bases and J 6 bases; bases outside gene matches: 14. CDR3 amino acids: CASRAMGLANLAEQYV. CDR3 in DNA: TGTGCCAGCAGGGCCATGGGACTAGCGAACCTGGCCGAGCAGTACGTC.

The rearrangement links TRBV7-6 to TRBJ1-2; tentative D call: TRBD1 (6 bases). The CDR3 has 15 amino acids. The germline V gene encodes CDR1 SGHVS and CDR2 FNYEAQ. V was trimmed by 2 bases and J by 5 bases, leaving 15 bases between them. The CDR3 DNA reads as TGTGCCAGCAGCTTAACCAGGGGCACCGAATATGGCTACACCTTC. Protein sequence: CASSLTRGTEYGYTF.

The CDR3 loop is CASMGSGANVLTF. The DNA for the CDR3 is TGTGCCAGCATGGGCTCTGGGGCCAACGTCCTGACTTTC. The chain combines TRBV25-1 with TRBJ2-6; D is ambiguous. Germline loops: CDR1 MGHDK, CDR2 SYGVNS. The CDR3 spans 13 residues. Trimming cost V 7 bases and J 0 bases, with 4 bases left between them.

The chain has TRBV9 and TRBJ2-5, with TRBD2 as a possible D gene (6 bases). Germline V gene lookup returns CDR1 SGDLS and CDR2 YYNGEE. Trimming took off 3 bases at V and 8 bases at J, with 20 bases between the two ends. The CDR3 contains 15 residues. The CDR3 nucleotides are TGTGCCAGCAGCGGAGGAGGGACGAGAACAGATACCCAGTACTTC. Translating gives CASSGGGTRTDTQYF.

This chain uses TRBV27 with TRBJ2-3; a possible D gene is TRBD1 (6 bases). This CDR3 is built from 18 residues. V was cut by 1 base and J by 0 bases, with 17 bases left in between. From germline, CDR1 is MNHEY and CDR2 SMNVEV (reference sequence). CDR3: CASSLLGTSFTSTDTQYF. CDR3 nucleotide sequence: TGTGCCAGCAGTTTATTAGGGACATCATTTACTAGCACAGATACGCAGTATTTT.

This chain uses TRBV9 with TRBJ2-3; TRBD2 might be the D (6 bases). This CDR3 region has 14 residues. Trimming took off 0 bases at V and 11 bases at J, with 16 bases between the two ends. Germline V lookup: CDR1 SGDLS, CDR2 YYNGEE. The CDR3 protein is CASSVGGGADEQYF. The CDR3 DNA is TGTGCCAGCAGCGTAGGGGGAGGAGCCGATGAGCAGTATTTT.

The rearrangement uses TRBV9 and TRBJ2-7, with D perhaps assigned TRBD1 or TRBD2 (5 bases each). CDR1 and CDR2 (germline): SGDLS, YYNGEE. Trimming took 2 bases from V and 2 from J, leaving 23 bases between them. This CDR3 is 18 amino acids long. In DNA form, the CDR3 reads TGTGCCAGCAGCGTTGGGGCAGAGGGCACAGATACGCCCTACGAGCAGTACGTC. Translation gives CASSVGAEGTDTPYEQYV.

This clonotype was detected once. As the CDR3 is not closed by the conserved phenylalanine or tryptophan, this likely results from a read error. The limits of the CDR3 on the DNA are not certain, so only TCRdb's listed CDR3 is given. The rearrangement joins TRBV7-9 to TRBJ2-5; no check of the table's D call, TRBD1, against the DNA was made. Germline V gene lookup returns CDR1 SEHNR and CDR2 FQNEAQ (reference sequence). The length of the CDR3 is 12 amino acids, counting both ends. This CDR3 reads CASSGARGTEYL.

The chain joins TRBV2 to TRBJ1-1; D not resolved. Germline V gene lookup returns CDR1 SNHLY and CDR2 FYNNEI. Trimming left V 8 bases short and J 14 bases short, with 33 bases between. The length of the CDR3 is 16 residues. CDR3 nucleotide sequence: TGTGCCAGCGGAGGCACTCCCGTCGTCTTGAAGACTGTAGCGTTCTTT. Translated: CASGGTPVVLKTVAFF.

The chain couples TRBV9 to TRBJ2-1, with D perhaps TRBD2 (5 bases). Germline values: CDR1 SGDLS, CDR2 YYNGEE. The V gene lost 0 bases and the J gene lost 8 bases, with 18 bases spanning the gap. The CDR3 runs 16 residues. The CDR3 reads CASSVGSAVREYEQFF. The CDR3 bases are TGTGCCAGCAGCGTAGGATCTGCAGTGAGGGAATATGAGCAGTTCTTC. Supplemented by reference TRBV9 and TRBJ2-1, the full variable domain reads DSGVTQTPKHLITATGQRVTLRCSPRSGDLSVYWYQQSLDQGLQFLIQYYNGEERAKGNILERFSAQQFPDLHSELNLSSLELGDSALYFCASSVGSAVREYEQFFGPGTRLTVL.

The CDR3 DNA is TGTGCCAGCAGCTTAGCGGGAGATCACGATACGCAGTTCTTC. It is translated as CASSLAGDHDTQFF. V gene TRBV7-8 combines with J gene TRBJ2-1, with D possibly matching TRBD2 (5 bases). The CDR3 runs to 14 residues. The germline V and J ends were trimmed by 0 bases and 12 bases, with 15 bases remaining between them. Per germline, CDR1 SGHVS and CDR2 FQNEAQ.

About this clonotype itself: A read error may produce the germline difference seen at one junction end. The chain has TRBV7-3 and TRBJ2-5; D gene uncertain. This CDR3 has 14 residues. The germline CDR1 and CDR2 sequences are SGHTA and FQGTGA. This chain's CDR3 is CATSRGSRHENQYF. As DNA, the CDR3 is TGTGCCACCAGCAGAGGCAGCAGGCACGAGAACCAGTACTTC. Drawing the rest from reference TRBV7-3 and TRBJ2-5, the complete variable domain is GAGVSQTPSNKVTEKGKYVELRCDPISGHTALYWYRQSLGQGPEFLIYFQGTGAADDSGLPNDRFFAVRPEGSVSTLKIQRTERGDSAVYLCATSRGSRHENQYFGPGTRLLVL.

This clonotype was recorded a few times. The chain has TRBV7-9 and TRBJ2-1, with unresolved D. The CDR3 totals 13 residues. Germline-derived CDR1 and CDR2 are SEHNR and FQNEAQ (reference sequence). The germline V and J ends were trimmed by 6 bases and 8 bases, with 14 bases remaining between them. This chain's CDR3 is CASSYGRIDEQFF. The CDR3 DNA reads as TGTGCCAGCAGTTATGGAAGGATCGATGAGCAGTTCTTC.

The CDR3 region has the DNA TGTGCCAGCAGCTACCTAGCGGGGAACACCGGGGAGCTGTTTTTT. This translates into CASSYLAGNTGELFF. V gene TRBV7-3 combines with J gene TRBJ2-2, with 8 bases matching TRBD2. This CDR3 comprises 15 residues. V lost 4 bases, J lost 1 base, and 2 bases stayed unmatched. Germline V gene data show CDR1 as SGHTA and CDR2 as FQGTGA.

V usage is TRBV7-8 and J usage is TRBJ2-3; D is unresolved. CDR1 is SGHVS, CDR2 FQNEAQ, per germline. The V and J ends lost 1 base and 0 bases respectively, with 8 bases between them. The CDR3 has 15 amino acids. The CDR3 reads CASSLGTLSTDTQYF. In nucleotides, the CDR3 is TGTGCCAGCAGCTTAGGAACGTTAAGCACAGATACGCAGTATTTT.